The clone carrying this T cell receptor (beta chain) was counted many times. Its antigen is unknown. This entry belongs to a study of CD8 T cells in ankylosing spondylitis. Whole-study findings and limits: Earlier reports found some motif variants in synovial fluid and blood in reactive arthritis.

This CDR3 is 17 amino acids long. The V gene end was trimmed by 3 bases and the J gene end by 9 bases; junction bases not matched to a gene: 9. Germline V CDR1 and CDR2: SEHNR, FQNEAQ (reference sequence). A quantitative 5'-RACE method, one with molecular barcodes, was used to make TCR beta libraries. A single record per CDR3 protein comes from TCRdb applying MiXCR to the 5' RACE reads. The sample has approximately 190,000 distinct CDR3 sequences, 10% to 15% seen once; the top ten hold more than 9.5%. This receptor was identified in a female donor with ankylosing spondylitis or in good health (not recorded which). The sequenced sample consisted of blood, either unsorted or a sorted T cell fraction (not recorded which). The rearrangement joins TRBV7-9 to TRBJ2-1; 15 bases line up with TRBD2. CDR3 in DNA: TGTGCCAGCAGCTTCCCCGTGGGACTAGCGGGAGGTGGTGAGCAGTTCTTC. This sequence encodes CASSFPVGLAGGGEQFF. The full variable domain, with the rest looked up from reference TRBV7-9 and TRBJ2-1, is DTGVSQNPRHKITKRGQNVTFRCDPISEHNRLYWYRQTLGQGPEFLTYFQNEAQLEKSRLLSDRFSAERPKGSFSTLEIQRTEQGDSAMYLCASSFPVGLAGGGEQFFGPGTRLTVL.